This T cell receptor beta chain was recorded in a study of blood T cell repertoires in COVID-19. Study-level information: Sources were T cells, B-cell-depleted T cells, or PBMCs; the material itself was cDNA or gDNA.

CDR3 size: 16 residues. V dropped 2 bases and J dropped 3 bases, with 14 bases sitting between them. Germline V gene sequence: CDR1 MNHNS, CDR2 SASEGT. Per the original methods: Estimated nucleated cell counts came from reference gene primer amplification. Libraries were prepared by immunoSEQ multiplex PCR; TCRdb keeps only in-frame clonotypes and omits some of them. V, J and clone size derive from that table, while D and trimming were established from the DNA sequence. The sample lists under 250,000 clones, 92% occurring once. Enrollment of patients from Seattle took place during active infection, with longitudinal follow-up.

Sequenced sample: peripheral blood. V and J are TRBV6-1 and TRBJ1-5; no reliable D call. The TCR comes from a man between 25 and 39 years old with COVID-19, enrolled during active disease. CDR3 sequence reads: CASSEFSGPNNQPQHF. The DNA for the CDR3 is TGTGCCAGCAGTGAATTCTCTGGGCCGAACAATCAGCCCCAGCATTTT.